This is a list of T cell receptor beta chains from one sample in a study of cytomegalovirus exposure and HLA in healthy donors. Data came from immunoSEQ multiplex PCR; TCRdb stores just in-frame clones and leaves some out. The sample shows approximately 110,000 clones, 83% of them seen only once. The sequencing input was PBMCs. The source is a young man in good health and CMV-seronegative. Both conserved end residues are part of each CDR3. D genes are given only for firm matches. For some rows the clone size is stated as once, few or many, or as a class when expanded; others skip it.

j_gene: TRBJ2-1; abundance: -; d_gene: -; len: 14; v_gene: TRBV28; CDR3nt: TGTGCCAGCTGGCGGGACGGGTCCTACAATGAGCAGTTCTTC; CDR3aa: CASWRDGSYNEQFF
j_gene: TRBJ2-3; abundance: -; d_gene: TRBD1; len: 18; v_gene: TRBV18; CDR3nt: TGTGCCAGCTCCGGGGACAGGGGGTTTATCCCAAGCACAGATACGCAGTATTTT; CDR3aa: CASSGDRGFIPSTDTQYF
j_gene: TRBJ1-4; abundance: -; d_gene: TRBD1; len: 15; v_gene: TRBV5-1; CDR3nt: TGCGCCAGCAGCCCCGACAGGGCAGGTAATGAAAAACTGTTTTTT; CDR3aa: CASSPDRAGNEKLFF
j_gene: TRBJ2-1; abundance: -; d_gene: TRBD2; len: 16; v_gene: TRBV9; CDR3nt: TGTGCCAGCAGCGTAGGTGCCACTAGCGGGGACAATGAGCAGTTCTTC; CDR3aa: CASSVGATSGDNEQFF
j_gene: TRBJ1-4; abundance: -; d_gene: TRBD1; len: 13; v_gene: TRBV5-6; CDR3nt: TGTGCCAGCAGCGGAGGGACAGATGAAAAACTGTTTTTT; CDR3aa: CASSGGTDEKLFF
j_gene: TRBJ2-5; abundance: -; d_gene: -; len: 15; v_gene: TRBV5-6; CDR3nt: TGTGCCAGCAGCACTGAACGTTCCTTCATAGAGACCCAGTACTTC; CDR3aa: CASSTERSFIETQYF
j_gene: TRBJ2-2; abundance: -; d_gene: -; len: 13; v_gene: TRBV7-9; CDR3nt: TGTGCCAGCAGCTTAGACGGAGCCGGGGAGCTGTTTTTT; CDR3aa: CASSLDGAGELFF
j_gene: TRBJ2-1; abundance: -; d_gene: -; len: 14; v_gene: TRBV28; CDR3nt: TGTGCCAGCAGCCCGCACTTTAGGAGTGATGAGCAGTTCTTC; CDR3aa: CASSPHFRSDEQFF
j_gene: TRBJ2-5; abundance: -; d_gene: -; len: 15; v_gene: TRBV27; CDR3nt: TGTGCCAGCAGTCCAACGTACCAGGGTGCAGAGACCCAGTACTTC; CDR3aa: CASSPTYQGAETQYF
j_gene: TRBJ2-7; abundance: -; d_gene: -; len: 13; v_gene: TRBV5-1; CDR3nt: TGCGCCAGCAGCGAGGACAGCTCCTACGAGCAGTACTTC; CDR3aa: CASSEDSSYEQYF
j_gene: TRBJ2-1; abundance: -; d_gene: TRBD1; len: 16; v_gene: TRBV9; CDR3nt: TGTGCCAGCAGCGGACCCCTCTGGCGGACAGGGGATGAGCAGTTCTTC; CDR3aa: CASSGPLWRTGDEQFF
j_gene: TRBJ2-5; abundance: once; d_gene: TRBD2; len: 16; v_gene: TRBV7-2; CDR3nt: TGTGCCAGCAGCTTAAAGCTAGCGGGAGGGGGGGAGACCCAGTACTTC; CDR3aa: CASSLKLAGGGETQYF
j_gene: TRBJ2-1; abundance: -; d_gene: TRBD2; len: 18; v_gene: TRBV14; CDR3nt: TGTGCCAGCAGCCATTTACCTTGGGGTAGCGGGATAAGCAATGAGCAGTTCTTC; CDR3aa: CASSHLPWGSGISNEQFF
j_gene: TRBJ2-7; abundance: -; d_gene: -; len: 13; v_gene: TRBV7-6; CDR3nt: TGTGCCAGCAGCCAACGACAGTTCTACGAGCAGTACTTC; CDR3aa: CASSQRQFYEQYF
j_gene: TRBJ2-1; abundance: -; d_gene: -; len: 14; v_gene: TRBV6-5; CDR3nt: TGTGCCAGCAGTTACTCCGGACAGTACAATGAGCAGTTCTTC; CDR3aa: CASSYSGQYNEQFF
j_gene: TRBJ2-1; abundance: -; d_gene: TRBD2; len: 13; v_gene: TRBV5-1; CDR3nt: TGCGCCAGCAGCTTTTCGCGGGGGGTTGAGCAGTTCTTC; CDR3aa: CASSFSRGVEQFF
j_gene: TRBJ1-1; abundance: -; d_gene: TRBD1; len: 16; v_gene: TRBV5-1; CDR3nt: TGCGCCAGCAGCTTGGGCACAATCCGGGACAGGGCGCGGGCTTTCTTT; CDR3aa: CASSLGTIRDRARAFF
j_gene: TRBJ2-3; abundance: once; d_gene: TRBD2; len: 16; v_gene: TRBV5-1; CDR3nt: TGCGCCAGCAGCAAACCTACTAGCGGATCCACAGATACGCAGTATTTT; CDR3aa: CASSKPTSGSTDTQYF
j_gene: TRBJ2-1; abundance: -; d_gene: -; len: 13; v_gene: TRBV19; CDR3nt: TGTGCCAGTAGTATTGGGCTAGCCAATGAGCAGTTCTTC; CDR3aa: CASSIGLANEQFF
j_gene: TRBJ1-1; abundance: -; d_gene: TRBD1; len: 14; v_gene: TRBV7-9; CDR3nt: TGTGCCAGCAGCTTACAGGACAGGGGGACTGAAGCTTTCTTT; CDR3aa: CASSLQDRGTEAFF
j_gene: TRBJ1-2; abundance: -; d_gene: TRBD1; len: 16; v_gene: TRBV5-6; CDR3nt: TGTGCCAGCAGCTTGAATGGGGACAGGGCGCGCTATGGCTACACCTTC; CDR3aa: CASSLNGDRARYGYTF
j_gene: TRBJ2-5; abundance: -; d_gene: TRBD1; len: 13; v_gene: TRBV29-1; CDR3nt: TGCAGCGTTGACACAGGGGCAGGGGAGACCCAGTACTTC; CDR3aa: CSVDTGAGETQYF
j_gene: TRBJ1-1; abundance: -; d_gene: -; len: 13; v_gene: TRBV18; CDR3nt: TGTGCCAGCTCAACAAGACAGAACACTGAAGCTTTCTTT; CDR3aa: CASSTRQNTEAFF
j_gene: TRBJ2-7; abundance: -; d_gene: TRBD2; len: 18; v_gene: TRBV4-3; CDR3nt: TGCGCCAGCAGCCAAGATTGGGGACTAGCGGGAGATACCTACGAGCAGTACTTC; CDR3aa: CASSQDWGLAGDTYEQYF
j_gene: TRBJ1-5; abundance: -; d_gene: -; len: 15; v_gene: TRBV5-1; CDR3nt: TGCGCCAGCAGCTTGGGCGGAGGGAGCAATCAGCCCCAGCATTTT; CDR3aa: CASSLGGGSNQPQHF
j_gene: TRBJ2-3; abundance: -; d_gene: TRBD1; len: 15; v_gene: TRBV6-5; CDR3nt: TGTGCCAGCAGTGTCCGGGACAGGTCTCAGGATACGCAGTATTTT; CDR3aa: CASSVRDRSQDTQYF
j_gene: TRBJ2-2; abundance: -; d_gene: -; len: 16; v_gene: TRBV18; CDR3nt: TGTGCCAGCTCACCATTCGACCCAGGCACCACCGGGGAGCTGTTTTTT; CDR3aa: CASSPFDPGTTGELFF
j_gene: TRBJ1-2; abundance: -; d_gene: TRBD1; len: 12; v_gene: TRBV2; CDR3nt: TGTGCCAGCATCGGACAGGGTTATGGCTACACCTTC; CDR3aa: CASIGQGYGYTF
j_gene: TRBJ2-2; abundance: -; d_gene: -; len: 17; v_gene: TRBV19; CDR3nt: TGTGCCAGTAGTTCCTACACAGGGCGTATAGGCACCGGGGAGCTGTTTTTT; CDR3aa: CASSSYTGRIGTGELFF
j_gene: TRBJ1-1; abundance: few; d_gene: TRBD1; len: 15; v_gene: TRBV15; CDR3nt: TGTGCCACCAGCTTGCCCGGGACAGTGAACACTGAAGCTTTCTTT; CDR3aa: CATSLPGTVNTEAFF
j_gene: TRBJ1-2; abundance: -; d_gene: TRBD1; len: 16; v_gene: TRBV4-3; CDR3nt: TGCGCCAGCAGCCAATCCTGGACAGGGACCAACTATGGCTACACCTTC; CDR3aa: CASSQSWTGTNYGYTF
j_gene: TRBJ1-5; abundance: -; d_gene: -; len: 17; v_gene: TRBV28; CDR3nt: TGTGCCAGCAGTTTATGGGTGGGCAGGGGAGGCAATCAGCCCCAGCATTTT; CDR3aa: CASSLWVGRGGNQPQHF
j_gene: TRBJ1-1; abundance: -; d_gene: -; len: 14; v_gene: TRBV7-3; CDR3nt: TGTGCCAGCAGCCTCGGGACATTAGGGGCTGAAGCTTTCTTT; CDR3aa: CASSLGTLGAEAFF
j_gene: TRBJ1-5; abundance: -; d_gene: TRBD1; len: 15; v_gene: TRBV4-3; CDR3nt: TGCGCCAGCAGCCTTAGGACAGGGGAAGGTCAGCCCCAGCATTTT; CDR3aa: CASSLRTGEGQPQHF
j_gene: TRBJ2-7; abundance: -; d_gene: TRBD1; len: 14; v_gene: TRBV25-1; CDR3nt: TGTGCCAGCAGCCTACCGGGACAGGGGGCCGAGCAGTACTTC; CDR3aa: CASSLPGQGAEQYF
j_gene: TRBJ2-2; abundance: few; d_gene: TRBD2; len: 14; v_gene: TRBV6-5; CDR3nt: TGTGCCAGCAGCTCAAAGCGGGGGGGCGGGGAGCTGTTTTTT; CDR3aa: CASSSKRGGGELFF
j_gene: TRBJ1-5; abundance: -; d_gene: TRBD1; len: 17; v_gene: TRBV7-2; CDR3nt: TGTGCCAGCAGCCTTGGACAGGGGGCATATAGCAATCAGCCCCAGCATTTT; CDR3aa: CASSLGQGAYSNQPQHF
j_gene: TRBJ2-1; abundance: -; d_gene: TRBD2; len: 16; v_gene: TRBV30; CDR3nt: TGTGCCTGGAGTGGGACTAGCGCAGGCTCCTACAATGAGCAGTTCTTC; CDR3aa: CAWSGTSAGSYNEQFF
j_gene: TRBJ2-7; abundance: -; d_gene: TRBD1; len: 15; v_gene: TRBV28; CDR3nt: TGTGCCAGCAGCCCCTGGGGACAGGGGTCCTACGAGCAGTACTTC; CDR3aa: CASSPWGQGSYEQYF
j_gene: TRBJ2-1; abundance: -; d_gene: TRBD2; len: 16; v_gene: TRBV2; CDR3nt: TGTGCCAGCACCCGGACTAGCGGGAGTGCGTACAATGAGCAGTTCTTC; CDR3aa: CASTRTSGSAYNEQFF
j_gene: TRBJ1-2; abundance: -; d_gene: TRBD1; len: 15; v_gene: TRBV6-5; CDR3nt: TGTGCCAGCAGAAAAAACAGGGGGCCCTTAGGGGGCTACACCTTC; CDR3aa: CASRKNRGPLGGYTF
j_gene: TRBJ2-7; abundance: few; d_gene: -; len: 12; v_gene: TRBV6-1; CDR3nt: TGTGCCAGCCGGGAGATAACCTACGAGCAGTACTTC; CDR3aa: CASREITYEQYF
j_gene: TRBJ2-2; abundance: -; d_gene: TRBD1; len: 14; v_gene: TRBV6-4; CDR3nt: TGTGCCAGCAGTGGGGACAGGGACACCGGGGAGCTGTTTTTT; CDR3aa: CASSGDRDTGELFF
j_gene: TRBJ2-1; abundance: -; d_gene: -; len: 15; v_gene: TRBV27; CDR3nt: TGTGCCAGCAGTTTGGTCCACACCGTCCGTAATGAGCAGTTCTTC; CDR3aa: CASSLVHTVRNEQFF
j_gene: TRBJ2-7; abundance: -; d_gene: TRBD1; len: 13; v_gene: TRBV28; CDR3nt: TGTGCCAGCAGCCCACAGGGGGCTAACGAGCAGTACTTC; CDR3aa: CASSPQGANEQYF
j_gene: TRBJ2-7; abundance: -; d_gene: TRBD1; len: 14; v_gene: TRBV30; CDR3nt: TGTGCCTGGAGTCGGACAGGGGGCTCCGACGAGCAGTACTTC; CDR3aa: CAWSRTGGSDEQYF
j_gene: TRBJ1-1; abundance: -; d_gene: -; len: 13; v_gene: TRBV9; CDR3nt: TGTGCCAGCAGCGTAGATGGGGGCTCTGAAGCTTTCTTT; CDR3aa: CASSVDGGSEAFF
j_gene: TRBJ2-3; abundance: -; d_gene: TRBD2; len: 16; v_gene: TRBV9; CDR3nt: TGTGCCAGCAGTGCGTCTAGCGGGAGTAGCACAGATACGCAGTATTTT; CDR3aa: CASSASSGSSTDTQYF
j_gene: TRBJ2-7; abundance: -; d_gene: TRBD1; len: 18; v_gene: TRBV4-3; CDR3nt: TGCGCCAGCAGCCAGGAACTTATTTGGGACAGCGAAGTGTACGAGCAGTACTTC; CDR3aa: CASSQELIWDSEVYEQYF
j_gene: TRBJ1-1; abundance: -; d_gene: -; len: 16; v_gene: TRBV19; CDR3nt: TGTGCCAGTAGTATAGATCTCAAGCCCATGAACACTGAAGCTTTCTTT; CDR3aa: CASSIDLKPMNTEAFF
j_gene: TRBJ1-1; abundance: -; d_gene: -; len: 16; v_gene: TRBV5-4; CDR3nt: TGTGCCAGCAGCCCAGACGGGGGTGGGGTAAACACTGAAGCTTTCTTT; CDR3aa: CASSPDGGGVNTEAFF
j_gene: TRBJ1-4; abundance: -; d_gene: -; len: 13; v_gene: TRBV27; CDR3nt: TGTGCCAGCCGCATCCAGGGGTCCGAAAAACTGTTTTTT; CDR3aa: CASRIQGSEKLFF
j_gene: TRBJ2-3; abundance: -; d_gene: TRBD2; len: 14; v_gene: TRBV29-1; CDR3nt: TGCAGCGTTGAGAGCGGGAGGGCCGTGAATACGCAGTATTTT; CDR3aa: CSVESGRAVNTQYF
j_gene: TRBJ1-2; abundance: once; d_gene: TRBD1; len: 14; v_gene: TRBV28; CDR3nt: TGTGCCAGCAGTTCAGCCGACAGGGGGGTTGGCTACACCTTC; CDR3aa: CASSSADRGVGYTF
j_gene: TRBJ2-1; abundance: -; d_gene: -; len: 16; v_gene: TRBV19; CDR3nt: TGTGCCAGTAGTCGTTTGGACTCTCCGGTACAAGATGAGCAGTTCTTC; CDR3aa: CASSRLDSPVQDEQFF